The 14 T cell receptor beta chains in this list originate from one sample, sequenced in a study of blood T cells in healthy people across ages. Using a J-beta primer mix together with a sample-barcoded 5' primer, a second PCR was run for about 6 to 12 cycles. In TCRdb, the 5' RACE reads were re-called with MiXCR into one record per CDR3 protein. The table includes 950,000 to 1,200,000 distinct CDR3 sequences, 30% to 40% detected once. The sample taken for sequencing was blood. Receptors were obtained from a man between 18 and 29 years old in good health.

CDR3 coding DNA: TGCGCCAGCAAAGCGGGTAGCCAAGAGACCCAGTACTTC. It translates to CASKAGSQETQYF. The rearrangement uses TRBV10-2 and TRBJ2-5; possibly TRBD2 for D (6 bases). V shed 7 bases and J shed 1 base, with 10 bases lying between them. The germline gives CDR1 WSHSY, CDR2 SAAADI. This CDR3 spans 13 amino acids.

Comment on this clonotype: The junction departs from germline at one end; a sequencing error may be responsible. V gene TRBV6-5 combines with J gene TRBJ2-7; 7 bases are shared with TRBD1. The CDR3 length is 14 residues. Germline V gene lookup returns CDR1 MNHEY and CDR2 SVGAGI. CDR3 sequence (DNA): TGTGCCTGCAGGCCAGGACAGGTCAGCTACGAGCAGTACTTC. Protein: CACRPGQVSYEQYF.

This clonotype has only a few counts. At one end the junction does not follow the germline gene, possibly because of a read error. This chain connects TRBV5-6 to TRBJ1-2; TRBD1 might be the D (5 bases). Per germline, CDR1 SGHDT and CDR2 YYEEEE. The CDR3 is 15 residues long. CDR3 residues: CACSLDWGDLYGYTF. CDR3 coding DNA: TGTGCCTGCAGCTTGGATTGGGGGGATCTATATGGCTACACCTTC. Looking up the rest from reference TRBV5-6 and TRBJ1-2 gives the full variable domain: DAGVTQSPTHLIKTRGQQVTLRCSPKSGHDTVSWYQQALGQGPQFIFQYYEEEERQRGNFPDRFSGHQFPNYSSELNVNALLLGDSALYLCACSLDWGDLYGYTFGSGTRLTVV.

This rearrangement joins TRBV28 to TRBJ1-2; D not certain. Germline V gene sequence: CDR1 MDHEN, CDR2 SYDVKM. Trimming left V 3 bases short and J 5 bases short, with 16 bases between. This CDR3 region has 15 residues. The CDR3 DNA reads TGTGCCAGCAGTTTTGATGGCTGGGAGTCTTATGGCTACACCTTC. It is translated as CASSFDGWESYGYTF.

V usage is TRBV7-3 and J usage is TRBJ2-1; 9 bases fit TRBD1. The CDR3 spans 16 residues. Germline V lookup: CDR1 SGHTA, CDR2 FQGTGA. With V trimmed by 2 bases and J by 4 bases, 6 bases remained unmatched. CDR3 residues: CASSLGPGTGYNEQFF. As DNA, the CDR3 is TGTGCCAGCAGCTTAGGGCCCGGGACAGGGTACAATGAGCAGTTCTTC.

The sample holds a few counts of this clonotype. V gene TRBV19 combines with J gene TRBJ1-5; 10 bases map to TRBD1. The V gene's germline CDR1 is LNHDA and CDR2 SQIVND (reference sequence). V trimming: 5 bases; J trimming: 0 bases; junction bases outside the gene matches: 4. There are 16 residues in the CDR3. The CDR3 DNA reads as TGTGCCAGTAGTTCGGGACAGGGGTATAGCAATCAGCCCCAGCATTTT. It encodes CASSSGQGYSNQPQHF. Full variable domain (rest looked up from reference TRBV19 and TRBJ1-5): DGGITQSPKYLFRKEGQNVTLSCEQNLNHDAMYWYRQDPGQGLRLIYYSQIVNDFQKGDIAEGYSVSREKKESFPLTVTSAQKNPTAFYLCASSSGQGYSNQPQHFGDGTRLSIL.

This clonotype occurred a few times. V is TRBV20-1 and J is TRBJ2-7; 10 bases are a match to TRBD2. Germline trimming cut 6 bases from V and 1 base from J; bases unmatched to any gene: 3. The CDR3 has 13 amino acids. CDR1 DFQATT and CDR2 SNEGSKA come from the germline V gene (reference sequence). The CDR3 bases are TGCAGTGCAACTAGCGGGGTATCCTACGAGCAGTACTTC. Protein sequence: CSATSGVSYEQYF.

The CDR3 reads CASIPLFSGGLYNEQFF. The CDR3 DNA follows: TGTGCCAGCATTCCCCTTTTTAGCGGGGGCCTCTACAATGAGCAGTTCTTC. The chain combines TRBV27 with TRBJ2-1; 9 bases agree with TRBD2. From germline, CDR1 is MNHEY and CDR2 SMNVEV (reference sequence). The J segment lost 3 bases and the V segment lost 7 bases, leaving 13 bases of the junction unmatched. The CDR3 runs to 17 residues.

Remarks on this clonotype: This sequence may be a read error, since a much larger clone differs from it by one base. The CDR3 DNA is TGTGCCAGCAGGTTACTGGGGGGCTCCTACAATGAGCAGTTCTTC. This codes for CASRLLGGSYNEQFF. The V and J genes are TRBV28 and TRBJ2-1; tentative D call: TRBD2 (6 bases). Trimming cost V 6 bases and J 0 bases, with 12 bases left between them. Germline V gene lookup returns CDR1 MDHEN and CDR2 SYDVKM. This CDR3 comprises 15 residues.

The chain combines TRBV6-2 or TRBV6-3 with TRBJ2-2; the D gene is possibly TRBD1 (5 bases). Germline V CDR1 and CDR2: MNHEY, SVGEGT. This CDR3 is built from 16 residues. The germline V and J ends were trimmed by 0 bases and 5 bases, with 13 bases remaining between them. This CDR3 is CASSYSTKGLTGELFF. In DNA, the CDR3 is TGTGCCAGCAGTTACTCGACAAAGGGGCTTACCGGGGAGCTGTTTTTT.

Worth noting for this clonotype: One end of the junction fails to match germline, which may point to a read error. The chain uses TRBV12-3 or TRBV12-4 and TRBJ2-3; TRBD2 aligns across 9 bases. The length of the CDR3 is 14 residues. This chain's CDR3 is CASGLSGGPDTEYF. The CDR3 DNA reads TGTGCCAGCGGACTTAGCGGGGGCCCAGATACGGAGTATTTT.

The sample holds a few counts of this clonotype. This chain's CDR3 is CASSGQGLMNTEAFF. The CDR3 DNA is TGTGCCAGCAGTGGACAGGGCCTTATGAACACTGAAGCTTTCTTT. The chain carries TRBV25-1 and TRBJ1-1; 7 bases line up with TRBD1. V trimming: 4 bases; J trimming: 0 bases; junction bases outside the gene matches: 5. Germline assignment: CDR1 MGHDK and CDR2 SYGVNS. This CDR3 is 15 amino acids long. The full variable domain, completed using reference TRBV25-1 and TRBJ1-1, is EADIYQTPRYLVIGTGKKITLECSQTMGHDKMYWYQQDPGMELHLIHYSYGVNSTEKGDLSSESTVSRIRTEHFPLTLESARPSHTSQYLCASSGQGLMNTEAFFGQGTRLTVV.

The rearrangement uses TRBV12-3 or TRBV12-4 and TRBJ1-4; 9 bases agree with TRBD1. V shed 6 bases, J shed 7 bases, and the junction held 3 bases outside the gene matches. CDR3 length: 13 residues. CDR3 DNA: TGTGCCAGCAGACAGACAGGGGGTGAAAAACTGTTTTTT. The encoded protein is CASRQTGGEKLFF.

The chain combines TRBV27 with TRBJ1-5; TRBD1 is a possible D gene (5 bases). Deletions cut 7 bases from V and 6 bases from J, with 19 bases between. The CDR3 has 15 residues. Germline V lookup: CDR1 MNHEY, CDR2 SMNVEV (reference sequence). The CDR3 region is CASMRVGGASQPQHF. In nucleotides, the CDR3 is TGTGCCAGCATGAGGGTAGGAGGGGCGAGTCAGCCCCAGCATTTT.